This T cell receptor beta chain was identified in a study of blood T cell repertoires in COVID-19. In the original analysis: For nucleated cells, counts were estimated from reference gene primer amplification. Assay used: immunoSEQ multiplex PCR; TCRdb lists only in-frame clones, some missing. That table furnishes V, J and clone size, whereas the DNA furnished D and trimming. Of 50,000 to 75,000 clones in the sample, approximately 78% were seen once. The CDR3 contains 13 residues. Trimming shortened V by 7 bases and J by 2 bases, and 11 bases separated the two germline ends. From germline, CDR1 is MNHEY and CDR2 SVGAGI.

The chain joins TRBV6-5 to TRBJ2-5; possible D gene TRBD1, 6 bases. The origin of this receptor is a man in his 60s with COVID-19, enrolled during active disease. The sequenced sample was peripheral blood. The CDR3 loop is CASTRDTQETQYF. CDR3 nucleotides: TGTGCCAGCACTAGGGACACACAAGAGACCCAGTACTTC.